The sequence of this TCR beta chain was determined in a study of T-cell memory formation after mild COVID-19. Study-wide points: Mostly located in CM and EM were contracting CD4+ clones, with contracting CD8+ clones located in EMRA. Clones contracting across day 15 to 85 had a balanced CD4/CD8 profile; later expanding clones leaned CD4+.

Germline V CDR1 and CDR2: LGHNA, YSLEER. The CDR3 has 13 amino acids. The germline V and J ends were trimmed by 6 bases and 6 bases, with 12 bases remaining between them. Using its own MiXCR run on the 5' RACE reads, TCRdb lists one record per CDR3 protein. The sample consists of about 55,000 distinct CDR3 sequences, 9% to 9.5% of them appearing once. Notes on this clonotype: Its antigen is undetermined.

Sequenced material: PBMCs or a T cell subset sorted from them (not recorded which). This TCR was sampled from a man younger than 35 who had mild COVID-19 (a few samples of this study predate the infection). Cell type and time point are not known. V and J are TRBV4-3 and TRBJ1-5; no clear D gene. CDR3 in amino acids: CASSASSGQPQHF. The CDR3 DNA reads TGCGCCAGCAGTGCCAGTTCTGGTCAGCCCCAGCATTTT.